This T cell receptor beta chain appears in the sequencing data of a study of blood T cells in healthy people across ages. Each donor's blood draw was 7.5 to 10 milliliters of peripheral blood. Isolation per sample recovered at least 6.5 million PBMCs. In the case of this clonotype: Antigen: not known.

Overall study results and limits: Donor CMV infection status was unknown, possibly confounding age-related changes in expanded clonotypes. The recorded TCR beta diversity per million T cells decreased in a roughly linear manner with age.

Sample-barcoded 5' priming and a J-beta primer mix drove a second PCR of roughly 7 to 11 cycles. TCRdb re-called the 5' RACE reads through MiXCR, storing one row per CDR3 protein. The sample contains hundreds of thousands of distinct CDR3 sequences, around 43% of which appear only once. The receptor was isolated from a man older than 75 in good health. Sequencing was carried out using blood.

CDR3 protein: CASSELNSGYTF. The DNA of the CDR3 is TGCGCCAGCAGTGAGTTGAACAGTGGCTACACCTTC. The chain employs TRBV10-2 and TRBJ1-2; D is uncertain. The germline V and J ends were trimmed by 1 base and 7 bases, with 7 bases remaining between them. CDR3 length equals 12 residues. Germline assignment: CDR1 WSHSY and CDR2 SAAADI.